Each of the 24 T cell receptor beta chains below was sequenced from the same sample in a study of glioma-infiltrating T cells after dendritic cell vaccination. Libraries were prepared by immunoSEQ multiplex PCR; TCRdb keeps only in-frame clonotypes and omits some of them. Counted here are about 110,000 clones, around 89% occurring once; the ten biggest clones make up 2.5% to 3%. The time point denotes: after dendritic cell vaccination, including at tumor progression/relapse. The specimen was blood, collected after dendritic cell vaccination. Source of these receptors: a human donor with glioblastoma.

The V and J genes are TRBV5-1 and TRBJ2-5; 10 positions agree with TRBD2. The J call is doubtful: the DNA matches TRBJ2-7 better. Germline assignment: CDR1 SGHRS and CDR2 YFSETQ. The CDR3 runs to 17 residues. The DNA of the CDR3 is TGCGCCAGCAGCCTCGCCATTTCTAGCGGGAGAAAGTACGAGCAGTACTTC. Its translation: CASSLAISSGRKYEQYF.

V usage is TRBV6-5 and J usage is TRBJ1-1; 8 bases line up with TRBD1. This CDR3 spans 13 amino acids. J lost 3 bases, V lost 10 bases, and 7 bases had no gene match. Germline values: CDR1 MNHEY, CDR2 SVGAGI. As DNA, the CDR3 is TGTGCCATCCGGACAGGGCGCCACACTGAAGCTTTCTTT. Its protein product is CAIRTGRHTEAFF.

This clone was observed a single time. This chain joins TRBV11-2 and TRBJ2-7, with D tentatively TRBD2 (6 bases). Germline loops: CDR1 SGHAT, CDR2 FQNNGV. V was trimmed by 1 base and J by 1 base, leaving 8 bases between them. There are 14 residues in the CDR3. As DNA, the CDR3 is TGTGCCAGCAGCTTAGTAGCGGATTCCTACGAGCAGTACTTC. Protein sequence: CASSLVADSYEQYF.

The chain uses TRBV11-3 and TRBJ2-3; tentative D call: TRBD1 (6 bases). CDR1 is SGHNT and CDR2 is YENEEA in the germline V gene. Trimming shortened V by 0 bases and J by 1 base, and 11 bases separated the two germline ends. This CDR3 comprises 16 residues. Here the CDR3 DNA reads TGTGCCAGCAGCTTAGACCGTTGGGGGCGCACAGATACGCAGTATTTT. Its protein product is CASSLDRWGRTDTQYF.

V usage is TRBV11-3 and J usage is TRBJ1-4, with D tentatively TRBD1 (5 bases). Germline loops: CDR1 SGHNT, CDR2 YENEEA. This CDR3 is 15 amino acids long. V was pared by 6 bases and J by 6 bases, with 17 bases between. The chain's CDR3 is CASSYRPGMDEKLFF. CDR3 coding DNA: TGTGCCAGCAGTTACCGACCAGGGATGGATGAAAAACTGTTTTTT.

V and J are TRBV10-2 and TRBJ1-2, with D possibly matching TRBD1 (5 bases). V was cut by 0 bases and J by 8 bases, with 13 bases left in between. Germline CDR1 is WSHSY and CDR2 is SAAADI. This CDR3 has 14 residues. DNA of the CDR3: TGCGCCAGCAGTGAGTCAAGACAGATAAGCGGCTACACCTTC. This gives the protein CASSESRQISGYTF.

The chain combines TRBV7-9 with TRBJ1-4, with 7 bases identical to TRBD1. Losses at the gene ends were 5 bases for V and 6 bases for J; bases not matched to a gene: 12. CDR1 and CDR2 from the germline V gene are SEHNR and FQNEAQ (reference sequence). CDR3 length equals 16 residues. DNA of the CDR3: TGTGCCAGCAGCCGAGGGCCCGGGACAGAGGATGAAAAACTGTTTTTT. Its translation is CASSRGPGTEDEKLFF.

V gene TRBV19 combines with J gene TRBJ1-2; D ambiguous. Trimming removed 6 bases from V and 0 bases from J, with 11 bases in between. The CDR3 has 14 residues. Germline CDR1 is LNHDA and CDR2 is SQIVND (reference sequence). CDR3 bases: TGTGCCAGTAGCAACATACCCGCTAACTATGGCTACACCTTC. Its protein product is CASSNIPANYGYTF. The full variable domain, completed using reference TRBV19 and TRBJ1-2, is DGGITQSPKYLFRKEGQNVTLSCEQNLNHDAMYWYRQDPGQGLRLIYYSQIVNDFQKGDIAEGYSVSREKKESFPLTVTSAQKNPTAFYLCASSNIPANYGYTFGSGTRLTVV.

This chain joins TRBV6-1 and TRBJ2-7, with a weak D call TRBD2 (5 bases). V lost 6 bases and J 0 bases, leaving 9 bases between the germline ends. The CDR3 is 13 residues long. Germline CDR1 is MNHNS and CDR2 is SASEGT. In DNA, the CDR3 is TGTGCCAGCAGAATAGCGAGCTCCTACGAGCAGTACTTC. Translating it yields CASRIASSYEQYF.

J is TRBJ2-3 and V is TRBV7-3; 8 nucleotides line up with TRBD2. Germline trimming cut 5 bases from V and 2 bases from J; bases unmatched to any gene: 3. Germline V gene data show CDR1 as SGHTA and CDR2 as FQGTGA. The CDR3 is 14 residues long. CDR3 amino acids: CASSPAGVTDTQYF. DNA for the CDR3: TGTGCCAGCAGCCCAGCGGGGGTCACAGATACGCAGTATTTT.

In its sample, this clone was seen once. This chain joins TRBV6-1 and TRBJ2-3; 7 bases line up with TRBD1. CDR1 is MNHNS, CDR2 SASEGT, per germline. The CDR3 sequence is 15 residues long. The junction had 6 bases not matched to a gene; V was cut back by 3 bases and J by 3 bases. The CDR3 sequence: CASSESRGWTDTQYF. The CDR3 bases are TGTGCCAGCAGTGAGTCCAGGGGGTGGACAGATACGCAGTATTTT.

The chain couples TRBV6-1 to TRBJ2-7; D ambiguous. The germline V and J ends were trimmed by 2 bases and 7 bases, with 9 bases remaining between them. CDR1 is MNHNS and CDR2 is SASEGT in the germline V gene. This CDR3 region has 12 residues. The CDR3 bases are TGTGCCAGCAGTGAACACAGCTTGGAGCAGTACTTC. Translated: CASSEHSLEQYF.

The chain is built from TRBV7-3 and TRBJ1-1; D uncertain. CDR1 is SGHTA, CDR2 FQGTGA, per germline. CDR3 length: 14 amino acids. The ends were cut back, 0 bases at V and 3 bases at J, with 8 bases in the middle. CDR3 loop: CASSLTSRDTEAFF. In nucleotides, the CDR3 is TGTGCCAGCAGCTTAACGTCCCGGGACACTGAAGCTTTCTTT.

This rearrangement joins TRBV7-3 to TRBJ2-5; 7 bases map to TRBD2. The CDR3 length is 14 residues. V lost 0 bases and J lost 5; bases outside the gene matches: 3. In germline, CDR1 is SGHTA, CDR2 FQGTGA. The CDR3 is CASSLTPGGETQYF. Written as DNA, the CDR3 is TGTGCCAGCAGCTTAACTCCCGGGGGGGAGACCCAGTACTTC.

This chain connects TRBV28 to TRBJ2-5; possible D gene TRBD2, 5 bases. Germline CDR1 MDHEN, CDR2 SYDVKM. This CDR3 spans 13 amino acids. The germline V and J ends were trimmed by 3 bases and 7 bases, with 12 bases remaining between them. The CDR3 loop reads CASSLPGNPTQYF. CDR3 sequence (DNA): TGTGCCAGCAGTTTGCCCGGGAACCCGACCCAGTACTTC. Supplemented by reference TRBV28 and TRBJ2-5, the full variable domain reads DVKVTQSSRYLVKRTGEKVFLECVQDMDHENMFWYRQDPGLGLRLIYFSYDVKMKEKGDIPEGYSVSREKKERFSLILESASTNQTSMYLCASSLPGNPTQYFGPGTRLLVL.

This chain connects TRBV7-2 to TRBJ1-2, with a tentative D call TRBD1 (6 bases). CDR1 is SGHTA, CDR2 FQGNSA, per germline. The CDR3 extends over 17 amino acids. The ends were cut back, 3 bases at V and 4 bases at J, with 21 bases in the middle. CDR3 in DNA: TGTGCCAGCAGCTTGTCGGGGGGGCTTCCCTCCCGCTATGGCTACACCTTC. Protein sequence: CASSLSGGLPSRYGYTF.

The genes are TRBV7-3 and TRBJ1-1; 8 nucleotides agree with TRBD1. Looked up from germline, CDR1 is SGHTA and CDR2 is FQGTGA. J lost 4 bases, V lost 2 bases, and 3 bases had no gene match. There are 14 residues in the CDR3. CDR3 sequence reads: CASSLAGQVTEAFF. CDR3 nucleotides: TGTGCCAGCAGCTTAGCGGGACAGGTCACTGAAGCTTTCTTT. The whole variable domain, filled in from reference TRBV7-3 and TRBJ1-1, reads GAGVSQTPSNKVTEKGKYVELRCDPISGHTALYWYRQSLGQGPEFLIYFQGTGAADDSGLPNDRFFAVRPEGSVSTLKIQRTERGDSAVYLCASSLAGQVTEAFFGQGTRLTVV.

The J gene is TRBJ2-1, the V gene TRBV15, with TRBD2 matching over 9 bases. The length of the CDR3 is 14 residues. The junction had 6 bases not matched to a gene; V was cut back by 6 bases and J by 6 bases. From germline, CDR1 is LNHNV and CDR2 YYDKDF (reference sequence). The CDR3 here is CATRPFSGGNEQFF. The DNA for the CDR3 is TGTGCCACCAGGCCTTTTAGCGGGGGCAATGAGCAGTTCTTC.

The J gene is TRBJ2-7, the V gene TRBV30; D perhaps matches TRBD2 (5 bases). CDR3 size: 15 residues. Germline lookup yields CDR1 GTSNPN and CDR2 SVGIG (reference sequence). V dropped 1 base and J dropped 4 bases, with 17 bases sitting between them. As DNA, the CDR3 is TGTGCCTGGAGTGGTATTACGGGATCAGAATACGAGCAGTACTTC. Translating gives CAWSGITGSEYEQYF. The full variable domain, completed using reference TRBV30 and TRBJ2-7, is SQTIHQWPATLVQPVGSPLSLECTVEGTSNPNLYWYRQAAGRGLQLLFYSVGIGQISSEVPQNLSASRPQDRQFILSSKKLLLSDSGFYLCAWSGITGSEYEQYFGPGTRLTVT.

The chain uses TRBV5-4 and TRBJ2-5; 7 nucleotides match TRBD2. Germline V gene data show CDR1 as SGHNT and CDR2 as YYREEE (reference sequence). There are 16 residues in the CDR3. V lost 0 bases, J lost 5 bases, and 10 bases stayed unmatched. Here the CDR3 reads CASSLDEGGPWETQYF. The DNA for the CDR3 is TGTGCCAGCAGCTTGGACGAGGGAGGGCCGTGGGAGACCCAGTACTTC.

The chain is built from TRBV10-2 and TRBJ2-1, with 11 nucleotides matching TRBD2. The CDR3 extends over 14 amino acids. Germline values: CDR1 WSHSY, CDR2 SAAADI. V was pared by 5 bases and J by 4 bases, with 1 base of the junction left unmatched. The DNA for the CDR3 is TGCGCCAGCAGTTTAGCGGGGGGGTACAATGAGCAGTTCTTC. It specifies CASSLAGGYNEQFF.

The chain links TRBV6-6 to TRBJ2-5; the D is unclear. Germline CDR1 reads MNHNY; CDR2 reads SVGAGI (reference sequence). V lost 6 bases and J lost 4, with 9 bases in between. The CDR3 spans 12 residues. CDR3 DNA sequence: TGTGCCAGCAGGGAGAGCACAGAGACCCAGTACTTC. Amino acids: CASRESTETQYF.

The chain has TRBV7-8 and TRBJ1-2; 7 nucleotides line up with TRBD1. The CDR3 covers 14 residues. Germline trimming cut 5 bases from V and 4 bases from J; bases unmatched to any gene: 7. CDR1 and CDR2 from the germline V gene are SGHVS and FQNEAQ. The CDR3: CASSVDRVGYGYTF. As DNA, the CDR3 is TGTGCCAGCAGCGTCGACAGGGTGGGCTATGGCTACACCTTC.

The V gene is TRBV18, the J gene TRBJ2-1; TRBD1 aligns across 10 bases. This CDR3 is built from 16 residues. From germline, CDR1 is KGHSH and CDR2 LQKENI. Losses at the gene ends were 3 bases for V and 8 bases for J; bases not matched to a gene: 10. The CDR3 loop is CASSPRTGGFRDEQFF. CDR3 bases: TGTGCCAGCTCACCGCGGACAGGGGGGTTTCGGGATGAGCAGTTCTTC.